Shown below are 21 T cell receptor beta chains from a single sample sequenced in a study of T cell responses to AZD1222 COVID-19 vaccine. The assay was immunoSEQ multiplex PCR, and TCRdb's table has in-frame clones only and misses some. Of 130,000 to 150,000 clones listed, 93% are singletons. Source: peripheral blood, taken after recovery from COVID-19. These receptors came from an adult who had recovered from COVID-19.

The gene calls are TRBV28 and TRBJ2-5; 9 bases match TRBD1. The CDR3 has 14 amino acids. V dropped 7 bases and J dropped 5; count of bases not matched to a gene: 8. The V gene's germline CDR1 is MDHEN and CDR2 SYDVKM. CDR3 residues: CASTEGQGGETQYF. DNA of the CDR3: TGTGCCAGCACCGAGGGACAGGGCGGGGAGACCCAGTACTTC.

This chain uses TRBV6-1 with TRBJ1-1, with D possibly TRBD1 on 6 matching bases. Germline loops: CDR1 MNHNS, CDR2 SASEGT. The CDR3 has 16 residues. V was shortened by 2 bases and J by 0 bases, with 13 bases between the two germline ends. CDR3 residues: CASSELSGAMNTEAFF. CDR3 coding DNA: TGTGCCAGCAGTGAATTGTCAGGGGCCATGAACACTGAAGCTTTCTTT.

The chain links TRBV18 to TRBJ1-5; tentatively, D is TRBD1 (5 bases). The CDR3 consists of 14 residues. Germline V gene data show CDR1 as KGHSH and CDR2 as LQKENI. With 3 bases removed from V and 1 base from J, the gap between germline ends came to 7 bases. The DNA for the CDR3 is TGTGCCAGCTCACCTGAGGGGAGCAATCAGCCCCAGCATTTT. It is translated as CASSPEGSNQPQHF.

The chain links TRBV7-6 to TRBJ2-2; the D gene is possibly TRBD2 (7 bases). This CDR3 contains 17 residues. CDR1 and CDR2 from the germline V gene are SGHVS and FNYEAQ. V lost 4 bases, J lost 5 bases, and 20 bases lay in between. The CDR3 region has the DNA TGTGCCAGCAGCTATGAGGGGGGGCTAGCGGAGACCGGGGAGCTGTTTTTT. This gives the protein CASSYEGGLAETGELFF.

The chain has TRBV28 and TRBJ2-7; TRBD2 aligns across 11 bases. Unmatched junction bases numbered 7, after V lost 5 bases and J lost 4 bases. Germline CDR1 and CDR2: MDHEN and SYDVKM. The CDR3 has 15 residues. The CDR3 here is CASSLPSGGKYEQYF. The CDR3 bases are TGTGCCAGCAGTCTCCCTAGCGGGGGGAAATACGAGCAGTACTTC.

The V call is TRBV28, the J call TRBJ2-1; 7 bases agree with TRBD2. V shed 3 bases and J 7 bases; nucleotides not matched to a gene: 12. The CDR3 is 16 amino acids. From germline, CDR1 is MDHEN and CDR2 SYDVKM. The CDR3 reads CASSFQFSGRINEQFF. The CDR3 bases are TGTGCCAGCAGTTTCCAGTTTTCCGGGAGGATAAATGAGCAGTTCTTC.

J is TRBJ1-1 and V is TRBV6-4; unclear D gene. Trimming shortened V by 2 bases and J by 1 base, and 14 bases separated the two germline ends. Looked up from germline, CDR1 is MRHNA and CDR2 is SNTAGT. The CDR3 contains 16 residues. This CDR3 is CASSDPPGLGNTEAFF. CDR3 nucleotides: TGTGCCAGCAGTGACCCCCCGGGCCTAGGGAACACTGAAGCTTTCTTT.

The chain is built from TRBV19 and TRBJ2-7, with TRBD2 matching 11 bases. The CDR3 covers 15 residues. With 1 base clipped from V and 5 bases from J, the junction kept 4 bases outside the gene matches. Germline V lookup: CDR1 LNHDA, CDR2 SQIVND (reference sequence). The CDR3 spells CASSIGSGRANEQYF. Here the CDR3 DNA reads TGTGCCAGTAGTATAGGTAGCGGGAGGGCCAACGAGCAGTACTTC.

The chain has TRBV6-6 and TRBJ2-5, with 8 bases lining up with TRBD1. CDR3 size: 16 residues. J lost 2 bases, V lost 2 bases, and 7 bases had no gene match. Per germline, CDR1 MNHNY and CDR2 SVGAGI (reference sequence). CDR3 DNA sequence: TGTGCCAGCAGTTACAGGACAGGGACAGTTCAAGAGACCCAGTACTTC. This sequence encodes CASSYRTGTVQETQYF.

The chain recombines TRBV6-5 with TRBJ1-2, with unresolved D. The CDR3 consists of 11 residues. Germline V lookup: CDR1 MNHEY, CDR2 SVGAGI. V gave up 4 bases and J gave up 8 bases, with 8 bases separating them. In DNA, the CDR3 is TGTGCCAGCAGTTCCGGACTGGGCTACACCTTC. This gives the protein CASSSGLGYTF.

This chain links TRBV27 with TRBJ2-7, with TRBD2 matching over 10 bases. CDR3 length: 16 residues. Germline values: CDR1 MNHEY, CDR2 SMNVEV (reference sequence). Unmatched junction bases numbered 11, after V lost 5 bases and J lost 4 bases. As DNA, the CDR3 is TGTGCCAGCAGTGTGCTTCCGGGACTAGCGCTTTACGAGCAGTACTTC. Its protein is CASSVLPGLALYEQYF.

The V gene is TRBV11-2, the J gene TRBJ1-3; D uncertain. With 5 bases removed from V and 0 bases from J, the gap between germline ends came to 11 bases. From germline, CDR1 is SGHAT and CDR2 FQNNGV. The CDR3 covers 15 residues. The CDR3 loop reads CASSTRTSSGNTIYF. CDR3 DNA sequence: TGTGCCAGCAGCACCCGCACGAGCTCTGGAAACACCATATATTTT.

CDR3 in DNA: TGTGCCAGCAGCACCGGGATCCCAGGGGTGAATGAGCAGTTCTTC. Protein sequence: CASSTGIPGVNEQFF. The rearrangement joins TRBV28 to TRBJ2-1; possible D gene TRBD1, 6 bases. Germline-derived CDR1 and CDR2 are MDHEN and SYDVKM. Deletions cut 6 bases from V and 7 bases from J, with 19 bases between. The CDR3 runs 15 residues. Filled out from reference TRBV28 and TRBJ2-1, the complete variable domain reads DVKVTQSSRYLVKRTGEKVFLECVQDMDHENMFWYRQDPGLGLRLIYFSYDVKMKEKGDIPEGYSVSREKKERFSLILESASTNQTSMYLCASSTGIPGVNEQFFGPGTRLTVL.

V and J are TRBV18 and TRBJ1-5, with 8 bases that match TRBD1. The CDR3 loop spans 15 amino acids. Germline V gene lookup returns CDR1 KGHSH and CDR2 LQKENI. J gave up 3 bases and V 4 bases, and 5 bases lay outside the gene matches. The CDR3 reads CASSRGQGNNQPQHF. CDR3 bases: TGTGCCAGCTCACGAGGACAGGGCAACAATCAGCCCCAGCATTTT.

V is TRBV7-9 and J is TRBJ2-7, with 9 bases identical to TRBD1. V lost 5 bases to trimming and J lost 4 bases; unmatched junction nucleotides: 18. Germline values: CDR1 SEHNR, CDR2 FQNEAQ (reference sequence). This CDR3 spans 18 amino acids. The CDR3 nucleotides read TGTGCCAGCAGCGGGGACAGGGTGGCTCCTCTTAAAGGGTACGAGCAGTACTTC. Amino acid sequence: CASSGDRVAPLKGYEQYF. Based on the CDR3 plus reference TRBV7-9 and TRBJ2-7, the full variable domain is DTGVSQNPRHKITKRGQNVTFRCDPISEHNRLYWYRQTLGQGPEFLTYFQNEAQLEKSRLLSDRFSAERPKGSFSTLEIQRTEQGDSAMYLCASSGDRVAPLKGYEQYFGPGTRLTVT.

This chain joins TRBV7-9 and TRBJ2-7; 7 bases are shared with TRBD1. Trimming cost V 3 bases and J 0 bases; bases outside gene matches: 14. In germline, CDR1 is SEHNR, CDR2 FQNEAQ (reference sequence). The length of the CDR3 is 18 residues. The CDR3 loop is CASSLSTSTGTHSYEQYF. The CDR3 coding sequence is TGTGCCAGCAGCTTGTCAACCTCGACAGGGACCCACTCCTACGAGCAGTACTTC.

The rearrangement joins TRBV28 to TRBJ1-3; D gene uncertain. The CDR3 runs to 13 residues. V lost 4 bases and J 0 bases, leaving 4 bases between the germline ends. Germline V CDR1 and CDR2: MDHEN, SYDVKM. The CDR3 DNA sequence: TGTGCCAGCAGTTACGGCTCTGGAAACACCATATATTTT. It is translated as CASSYGSGNTIYF.

The CDR3 sequence: CASSRSGRGGTGELFF. The CDR3 region has the DNA TGTGCCAGCAGTAGGAGCGGGAGGGGCGGCACCGGGGAGCTGTTTTTT. The chain combines TRBV27 with TRBJ2-2, with 10 bases lining up with TRBD2. The length of the CDR3 is 16 residues. Trimming took 5 bases from V and 4 from J; bases not matched to a gene: 7. The germline V gene encodes CDR1 MNHEY and CDR2 SMNVEV (reference sequence).

This chain joins TRBV19 and TRBJ1-2, with TRBD1 matching over 8 bases. The CDR3 consists of 15 residues. The germline gives CDR1 LNHDA, CDR2 SQIVND (reference sequence). V trimming: 5 bases; J trimming: 4 bases; junction bases outside the gene matches: 9. In DNA form, the CDR3 reads TGTGCCAGTAGTGCCCCCCGAGACAGGGGCTATGGCTACACCTTC. Translated: CASSAPRDRGYGYTF.

J is TRBJ1-1 and V is TRBV18; D is possibly TRBD1 (6 bases). This CDR3 has 14 amino acids. CDR1 is KGHSH and CDR2 is LQKENI in the germline V gene. V shed 7 bases and J shed 0 bases, with 12 bases lying between them. The CDR3 nucleotides are TGTGCCAGCTTCACCGCAGGGGTGAACACTGAAGCTTTCTTT. It translates to CASFTAGVNTEAFF.

The rearrangement uses TRBV28 and TRBJ2-1; D may be TRBD2 (5 bases). With 6 bases removed from V and 4 bases from J, the gap between germline ends came to 10 bases. Germline CDR1 reads MDHEN; CDR2 reads SYDVKM. This CDR3 spans 13 amino acids. The CDR3 coding sequence is TGTGCCAGCAGAGCGGCCGGGTACAATGAGCAGTTCTTC. Encoded protein: CASRAAGYNEQFF. Supplemented by reference TRBV28 and TRBJ2-1, the full variable domain reads DVKVTQSSRYLVKRTGEKVFLECVQDMDHENMFWYRQDPGLGLRLIYFSYDVKMKEKGDIPEGYSVSREKKERFSLILESASTNQTSMYLCASRAAGYNEQFFGPGTRLTVL.